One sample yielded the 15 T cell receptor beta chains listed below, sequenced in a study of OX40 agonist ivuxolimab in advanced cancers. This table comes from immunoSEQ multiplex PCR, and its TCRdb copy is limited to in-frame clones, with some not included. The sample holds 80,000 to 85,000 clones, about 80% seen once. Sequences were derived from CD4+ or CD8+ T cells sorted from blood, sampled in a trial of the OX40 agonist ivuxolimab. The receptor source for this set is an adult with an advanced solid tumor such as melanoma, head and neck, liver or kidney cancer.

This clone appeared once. CDR3 amino acids: CASSVGGLQRGEQFF. The CDR3, as DNA: TGTGCCAGCAGCGTAGGAGGACTTCAGAGGGGTGAGCAGTTCTTC. The chain combines TRBV9 with TRBJ2-1, with D tentatively TRBD1 or TRBD2 (5 bases each). CDR3 length equals 15 residues. Germline V gene lookup returns CDR1 SGDLS and CDR2 YYNGEE. Trimming removed 0 bases at V and 9 bases at J, with 16 bases between.

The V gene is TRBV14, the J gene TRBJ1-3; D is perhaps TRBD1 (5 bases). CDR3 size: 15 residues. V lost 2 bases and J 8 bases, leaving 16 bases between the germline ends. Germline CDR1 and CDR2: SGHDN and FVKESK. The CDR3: CASSQYQGMTDTIYF. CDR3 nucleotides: TGTGCCAGCAGCCAATACCAGGGCATGACGGACACCATATATTTT.

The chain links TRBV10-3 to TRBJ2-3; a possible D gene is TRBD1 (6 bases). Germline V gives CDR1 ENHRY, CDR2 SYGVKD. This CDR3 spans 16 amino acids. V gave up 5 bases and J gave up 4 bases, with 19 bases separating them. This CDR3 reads CAISLGGKGPADTQYF. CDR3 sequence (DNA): TGTGCCATCAGTCTTGGGGGCAAGGGCCCAGCAGATACGCAGTATTTT.

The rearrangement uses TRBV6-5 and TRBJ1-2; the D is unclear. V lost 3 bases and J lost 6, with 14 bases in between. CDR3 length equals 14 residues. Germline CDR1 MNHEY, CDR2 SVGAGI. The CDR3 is CASSYELGSDGYTF. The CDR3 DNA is TGTGCCAGCAGTTATGAGTTGGGGTCAGATGGCTACACCTTC.

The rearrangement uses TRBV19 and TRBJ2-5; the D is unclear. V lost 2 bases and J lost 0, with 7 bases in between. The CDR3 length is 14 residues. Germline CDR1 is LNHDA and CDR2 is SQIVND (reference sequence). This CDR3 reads CASSIRPNQETQYF. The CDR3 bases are TGTGCCAGTAGTATACGCCCGAACCAAGAGACCCAGTACTTC.

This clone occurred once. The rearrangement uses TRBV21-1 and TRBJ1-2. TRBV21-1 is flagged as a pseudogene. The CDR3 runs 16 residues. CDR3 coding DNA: TGTGCCAGCACCATACTGCGGGGGGTCGTATACTATGGCTACACCTTC. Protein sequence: CASTILRGVVYYGYTF.

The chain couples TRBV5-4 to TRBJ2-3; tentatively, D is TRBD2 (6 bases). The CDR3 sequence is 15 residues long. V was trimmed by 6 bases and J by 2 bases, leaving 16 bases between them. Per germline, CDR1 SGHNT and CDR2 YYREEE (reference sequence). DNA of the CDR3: TGTGCCAGCAAACTTAGCGGAACTCCCACAGATACGCAGTATTTT. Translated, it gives CASKLSGTPTDTQYF. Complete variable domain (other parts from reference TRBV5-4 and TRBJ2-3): ETGVTQSPTHLIKTRGQQVTLRCSSQSGHNTVSWYQQALGQGPQFIFQYYREEENGRGNFPPRFSGLQFPNYSSELNVNALELDDSALYLCASKLSGTPTDTQYFGPGTRLTVL.

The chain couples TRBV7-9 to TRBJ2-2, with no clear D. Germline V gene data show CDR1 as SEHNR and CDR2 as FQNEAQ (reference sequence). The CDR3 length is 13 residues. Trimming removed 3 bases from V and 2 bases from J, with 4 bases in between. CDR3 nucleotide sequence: TGTGCCAGCAGCTTCAGTAACACCGGGGAGCTGTTTTTT. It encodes CASSFSNTGELFF.

CDR3 coding DNA: TGTGCCAGCAGCAGGGGACAGAATAATGAAAAACTGTTTTTT. Protein sequence: CASSRGQNNEKLFF. The chain combines TRBV5-4 with TRBJ1-4; TRBD1 agrees at 7 bases. The V segment lost 4 bases and the J segment 4 bases; nucleotides outside the gene matches: 4. The CDR3 is 14 residues long. Germline V gives CDR1 SGHNT, CDR2 YYREEE (reference sequence).

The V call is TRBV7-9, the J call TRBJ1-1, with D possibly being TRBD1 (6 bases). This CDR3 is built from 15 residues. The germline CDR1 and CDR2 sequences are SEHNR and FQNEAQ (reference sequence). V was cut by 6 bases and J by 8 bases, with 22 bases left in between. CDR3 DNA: TGTGCCAGCAGAAAAGCGGCGGGGGGCGAGGGCGAAGCTTTCTTT. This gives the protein CASRKAAGGEGEAFF.

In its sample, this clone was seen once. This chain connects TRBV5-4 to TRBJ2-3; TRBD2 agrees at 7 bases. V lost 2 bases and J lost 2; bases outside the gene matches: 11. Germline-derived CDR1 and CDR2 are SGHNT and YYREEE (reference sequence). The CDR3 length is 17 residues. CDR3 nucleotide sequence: TGTGCCAGCAGCTTCCTGAGCCCAACTAGCGCCACAGATACGCAGTATTTT. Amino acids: CASSFLSPTSATDTQYF.

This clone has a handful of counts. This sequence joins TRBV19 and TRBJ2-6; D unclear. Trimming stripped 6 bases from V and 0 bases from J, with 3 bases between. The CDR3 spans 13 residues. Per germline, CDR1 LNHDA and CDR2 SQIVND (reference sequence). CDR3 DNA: TGTGCCAGTAGGGACTCTGGGGCCAACGTCCTGACTTTC. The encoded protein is CASRDSGANVLTF.

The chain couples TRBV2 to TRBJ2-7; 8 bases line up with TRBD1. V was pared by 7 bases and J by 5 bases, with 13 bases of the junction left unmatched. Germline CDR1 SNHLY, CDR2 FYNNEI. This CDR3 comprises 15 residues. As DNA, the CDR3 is TGTGCCAGCACCGCCCGACAGGGGCGGCTGAACGAGCAGTACTTC. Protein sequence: CASTARQGRLNEQYF.

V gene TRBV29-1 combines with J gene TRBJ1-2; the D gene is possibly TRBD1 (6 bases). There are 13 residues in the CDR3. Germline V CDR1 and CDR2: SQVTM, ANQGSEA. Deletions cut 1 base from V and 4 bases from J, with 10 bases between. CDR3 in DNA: TGCAGCGTTGAAGCAGGGGTTGGCTATGGCTACACCTTC. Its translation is CSVEAGVGYGYTF.

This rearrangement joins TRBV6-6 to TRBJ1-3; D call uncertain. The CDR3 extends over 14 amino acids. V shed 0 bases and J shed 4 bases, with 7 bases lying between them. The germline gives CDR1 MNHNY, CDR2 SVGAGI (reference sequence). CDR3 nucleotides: TGTGCCAGCAGTTACTCGGGAATCGGAAACACCATATATTTT. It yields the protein CASSYSGIGNTIYF.